This passage covers 19 T cell receptor beta chains from one sample sequenced in a study of blood T cell repertoires in COVID-19. Libraries were prepared by immunoSEQ multiplex PCR; TCRdb keeps only in-frame clonotypes and omits some of them. The sample comprises 140,000 to 150,000 clones, around 84% of which are singletons, and around 4.8% rests with the top ten. Specimen: peripheral blood. These receptors were taken from a human donor in a cohort sampled during active COVID-19.

The chain is built from TRBV29-1 and TRBJ1-2, with D possibly matching TRBD1 (6 bases). From germline, CDR1 is SQVTM and CDR2 ANQGSEA. The CDR3 covers 11 residues. V lost 4 bases, J lost 8 bases, and 11 bases lay in between. For the CDR3, the DNA is TGCAGCGTTGTTAGGGGGTCCGGCTACACCTTC. Its protein is CSVVRGSGYTF.

V gene TRBV5-5 combines with J gene TRBJ2-3; 10 bases are shared with TRBD1. V gave up 4 bases and J gave up 4 bases; unmatched junction bases: 3. Looked up from germline, CDR1 is SGHKS and CDR2 is YYEKEE (reference sequence). The length of the CDR3 is 14 residues. For the CDR3, the DNA is TGTGCCAGCAGCCCCGGGACAGGGGCAGATACGCAGTATTTT. This translates into CASSPGTGADTQYF.

The chain has TRBV21-1 and TRBJ2-7; TRBD2 is the table's D call, not checked against the DNA. TRBV21-1 is labeled a pseudogene. The CDR3 is 16 amino acids. The CDR3 region has the DNA TGTGCCAGCAGCAAAGGAGGGGGGAGGGGACGTTGGGAGCAGTACGTC. Residues: CASSKGGGRGRWEQYV.

V usage is TRBV4-2 and J usage is TRBJ1-5; no clear D gene. Germline V gene data show CDR1 as LGHNA and CDR2 as YNFKEQ. The CDR3 extends over 16 amino acids. Trimming pared 4 bases from V and 0 bases from J, leaving 13 bases between. The CDR3 region has the DNA TGTGCCAGCAGCCTAGGGTTAGGAGGTAGCAATCAGCCCCAGCATTTT. Translated, it gives CASSLGLGGSNQPQHF.

The gene calls are TRBV11-1 and TRBJ2-2, with TRBD1 matching 7 bases. Looked up from germline, CDR1 is SGHAT and CDR2 is FQDESV (reference sequence). The CDR3 runs 16 residues. V trimming: 4 bases; J trimming: 3 bases; junction bases outside the gene matches: 8. DNA of the CDR3: TGTGCCAGCAGCTCTCTGACAGGGTCCGACACCGGGGAGCTGTTTTTT. Protein product: CASSSLTGSDTGELFF.

The chain couples TRBV5-1 to TRBJ2-7; possible D gene TRBD1, 6 bases. This CDR3 region has 14 residues. Germline CDR1 and CDR2: SGHRS and YFSETQ. Between the trimmed V and J ends, which lost 6 bases and 6 bases, there was a span of 19 bases. The CDR3 nucleotides are TGCGCCAGCATGGAAGAGGCAGGGGTAGGCGAGCAGTACGTC. As protein: CASMEEAGVGEQYV.

The J gene is TRBJ2-2, the V gene TRBV4-1; 7 bases align to TRBD2. The CDR3 has 18 residues. V trimming: 1 base; J trimming: 6 bases; junction bases outside the gene matches: 14. The germline CDR1 and CDR2 sequences are MGHRA and YSYEKL. The CDR3 region is CASSQGGFRGGRAGELFF. Here the CDR3 DNA reads TGCGCCAGCAGCCAAGGAGGCTTTCGTGGAGGGAGGGCCGGGGAGCTGTTTTTT.

V gene TRBV3-1 (or the pseudogene TRBV3-2) combines with J gene TRBJ1-2, with D tentatively TRBD1 (6 bases). Per the germline V gene, CDR1 is LGHDT and CDR2 is YNNKEL (reference sequence). V gave up 0 bases and J gave up 6 bases, with 17 bases separating them. This CDR3 region has 16 residues. The chain's CDR3 is CASSQDPWVGANGYTF. CDR3 nucleotide sequence: TGTGCCAGCAGCCAAGACCCGTGGGTGGGGGCGAATGGCTACACCTTC.

The chain joins TRBV5-6 to TRBJ1-2; D might be TRBD1 (6 bases). This CDR3 has 15 amino acids. CDR1 is SGHDT and CDR2 is YYEEEE in the germline V gene. V lost 2 bases and J 5 bases, leaving 16 bases between the germline ends. In DNA form, the CDR3 reads TGTGCCAGCAGCTTCTTTACAGGGTCGATTTATGGCTACACCTTC. This translates into CASSFFTGSIYGYTF.

A few counts support this clone. V usage is TRBV11-2 and J usage is TRBJ1-6; tentatively, D is TRBD1 (5 bases). This CDR3 is 15 amino acids long. Deletions cut 5 bases from V and 8 bases from J, with 16 bases between. CDR1 is SGHAT, CDR2 FQNNGV, per germline. Written as DNA, the CDR3 is TGTGCCAGCAGCGCCACGTCCCGGGGGTATTCACCCCTCCACTTT. This gives the protein CASSATSRGYSPLHF.

This clone occurred a few times. V usage is TRBV6-4 and J usage is TRBJ2-3; 9 nucleotides agree with TRBD1. CDR1 is MRHNA, CDR2 SNTAGT, per germline. There are 15 residues in the CDR3. Trimming at V came to 4 bases and at J to 4 bases, leaving 6 bases not matched to a gene. The CDR3 spells CASSARDRESDTQYF. CDR3 DNA: TGTGCCAGCAGTGCCCGGGACAGGGAATCAGATACGCAGTATTTT.

J is TRBJ2-6 and V is TRBV2, with 8 bases fitting TRBD1. V was clipped by 8 bases and J by 0 bases; unmatched bases: 24. This CDR3 region has 22 residues. CDR1 SNHLY and CDR2 FYNNEI come from the germline V gene. The CDR3 region has the DNA TGTGCCAGCCAACTATTCGGGACAGGAAAAAGTCCTACCCACTCTGGGGCCAACGTCCTGACTTTC. It encodes CASQLFGTGKSPTHSGANVLTF. Based on the CDR3 plus reference TRBV2 and TRBJ2-6, the full variable domain is EPEVTQTPSHQVTQMGQEVILRCVPISNHLYFYWYRQILGQKVEFLVSFYNNEISEKSEIFDDQFSVERPDGSNFTLKIRSTKLEDSAMYFCASQLFGTGKSPTHSGANVLTFGAGSRLTVL.

The V call is TRBV18, the J call TRBJ2-3; D not certain. Trimming removed 6 bases from V and 2 bases from J, with 12 bases in between. The CDR3 consists of 14 residues. CDR1 is KGHSH and CDR2 is LQKENI in the germline V gene. The CDR3 bases are TGTGCCAGCTCTACCGAGTTTGTCACAGATACGCAGTATTTT. This gives the protein CASSTEFVTDTQYF.

The chain has TRBV9 and TRBJ2-3, with D perhaps TRBD1 (6 bases). V gave up 0 bases and J gave up 1 base, with 6 bases separating them. Germline CDR1 SGDLS, CDR2 YYNGEE. This CDR3 is 14 amino acids long. In DNA, the CDR3 is TGTGCCAGCAGCGTAGGGACAGGCACAGATACGCAGTATTTT. Translating it yields CASSVGTGTDTQYF.

The table lists this clone with a few counts. The V gene is TRBV19, the J gene TRBJ2-5, with D unresolved. Trimming took off 3 bases at V and 2 bases at J, with 7 bases between the two ends. This CDR3 contains 13 residues. The germline V gene encodes CDR1 LNHDA and CDR2 SQIVND (reference sequence). The CDR3 nucleotides are TGTGCCAGTAGTATTAATTTTCAAGAGACCCAGTACTTC. This sequence encodes CASSINFQETQYF.

CDR3 in amino acids: CASSQRQDSLGETQYF. CDR3 DNA sequence: TGTGCCAGCAGCCAACGCCAGGACAGCCTCGGAGAGACCCAGTACTTC. This sequence joins TRBV5-8 and TRBJ2-5; tentative D call: TRBD1 (6 bases). Germline CDR1 and CDR2: SGHTS and YDEGEE. V lost 4 bases to trimming and J lost 4 bases, with 20 bases between them. This CDR3 is 16 amino acids long. Full variable domain (missing parts from reference TRBV5-8 and TRBJ2-5): EAGVTQSPTHLIKTRGQQATLRCSPISGHTSVYWYQQALGLGLQFLLWYDEGEERNRGNFPPRFSGRQFPNYSSELNVNALELEDSALYLCASSQRQDSLGETQYFGPGTRLLVL.

The chain links TRBV6-6 to TRBJ1-1; the D is unclear. Trimming cost V 5 bases and J 1 base, with 23 bases left between them. The CDR3 covers 18 residues. Germline V lookup: CDR1 MNHNY, CDR2 SVGAGI (reference sequence). CDR3: CASSRRDVGGRSNTEAFF. Written as DNA, the CDR3 is TGTGCCAGCAGTCGACGGGATGTGGGAGGGAGGTCGAACACTGAAGCTTTCTTT.

DNA for the CDR3: TGTGCCAGCAGCTTAGTAGCGGGAAGTGAGCAGTTCTTC. Translated, it gives CASSLVAGSEQFF. The chain carries TRBV7-9 and TRBJ2-1; 8 nucleotides line up with TRBD2. V dropped 1 base and J dropped 9; count of bases not matched to a gene: 2. This CDR3 has 13 amino acids. Germline V gene lookup returns CDR1 SEHNR and CDR2 FQNEAQ (reference sequence).

The chain combines TRBV27 with TRBJ2-7, with 7 bases aligning to TRBD1. V shed 6 bases and J 2 bases; nucleotides not matched to a gene: 10. Looked up from germline, CDR1 is MNHEY and CDR2 is SMNVEV (reference sequence). CDR3 size: 15 residues. The CDR3 sequence is CASSKTGQEAYEQYF. CDR3 sequence (DNA): TGTGCCAGCAGCAAGACCGGACAGGAAGCCTACGAGCAGTACTTC.